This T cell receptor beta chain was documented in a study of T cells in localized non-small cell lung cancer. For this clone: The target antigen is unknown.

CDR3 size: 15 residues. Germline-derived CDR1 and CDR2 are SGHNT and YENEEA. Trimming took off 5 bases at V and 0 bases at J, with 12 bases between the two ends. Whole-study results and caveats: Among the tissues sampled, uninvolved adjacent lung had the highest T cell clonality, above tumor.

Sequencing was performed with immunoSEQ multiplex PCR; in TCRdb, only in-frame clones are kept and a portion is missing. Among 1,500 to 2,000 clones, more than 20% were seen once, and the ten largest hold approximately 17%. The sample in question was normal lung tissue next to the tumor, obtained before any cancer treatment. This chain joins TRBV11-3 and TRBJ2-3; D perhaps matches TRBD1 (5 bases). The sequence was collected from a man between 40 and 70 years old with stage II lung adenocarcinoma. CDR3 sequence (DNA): TGTGCCAGCAGCCAAGGGGCTAGAAGCACAGATACGCAGTATTTT. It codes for CASSQGARSTDTQYF.